This TCR beta chain came from a study of T cells in tuberculosis. Study conclusions and caveats: Active tuberculosis patients had shorter CDR3-alpha; the beta difference was nonsignificant.

Per the germline V gene, CDR1 is MNHNS and CDR2 is SASEGT. The CDR3 length is 19 residues. The ends lost 0 bases at V and 2 bases at J; junction bases unmatched: 12. Profiled with immunoSEQ multiplex PCR; TCRdb holds only in-frame clones, not every one. The profile shows just under 45,000 clones, around 94% of them singletons. On this clone itself: No antigen is known for it.

The rearrangement uses TRBV6-1 and TRBJ2-3; 9 bases are shared with TRBD2. This receptor was taken from a donor between 10 and 35 years old with latent tuberculosis or without tuberculosis infection. Some clones in this sample may be carry-over from other donors' samples. Sequencing was done on a sample of PBMCs. CDR3 nucleotides: TGTGCCAGCAGTGAAGCTTTGTTAGCGGGAGCATTTTTCACAGATACGCAGTATTTT. Amino acids: CASSEALLAGAFFTDTQYF.